This section outlines one T cell receptor beta chain sequence together with its context. Its antigen remains unknown. The study ran its PCR with 60 Vbeta and 13 Jbeta primers. This table comes from immunoSEQ multiplex PCR, and its TCRdb copy is limited to in-frame clones, with some not included. The sample includes fewer than 200,000 clones, approximately 82% of them seen just once. Trimming removed 0 bases from V and 6 bases from J; junction bases left unmatched: 4. The germline CDR1 and CDR2 sequences are ENHRY and SYGVKD. The CDR3 loop spans 15 amino acids. This sample is drawn from a study of cytomegalovirus exposure and HLA in healthy donors. Study-level results: Rarity held for most TCR sequences, but there were some public TCRs that occurred in many donors. As was reported, the HLA-A and HLA-B alleles of most subjects were accurately predicted from TCR beta sequences. In an earlier analysis, most TCR beta V segments were productive about 87% or about 30% of the time. In a later analysis, several top co-occurrence clusters appeared linked to parvovirus B19, influenza, CMV and Epstein-Barr virus.

This chain connects TRBV10-3 to TRBJ2-3; 9 bases match TRBD2. The source of this sequence is a male donor in good health and CMV-seronegative. The material sequenced was PBMCs. The CDR3 protein is CAISESGTSSDTQYF. The CDR3 coding sequence is TGTGCCATCAGTGAGTCGGGGACTAGCAGCGATACGCAGTATTTT.